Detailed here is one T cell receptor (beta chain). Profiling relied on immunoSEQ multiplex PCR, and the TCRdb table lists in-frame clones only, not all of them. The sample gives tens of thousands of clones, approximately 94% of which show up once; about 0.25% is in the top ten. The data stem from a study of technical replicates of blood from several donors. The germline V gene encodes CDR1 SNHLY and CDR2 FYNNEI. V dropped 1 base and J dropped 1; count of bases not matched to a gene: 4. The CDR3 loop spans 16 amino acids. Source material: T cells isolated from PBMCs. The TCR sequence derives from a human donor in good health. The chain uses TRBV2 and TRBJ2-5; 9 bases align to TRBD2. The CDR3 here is CASSEELAGIQETQYF. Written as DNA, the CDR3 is TGTGCCAGCAGTGAAGAGCTAGCGGGAATCCAAGAGACCCAGTACTTC.